Below are 18 T cell receptor beta chains sequenced from a single sample in a study of beta chain features in type 1 diabetes. Study findings and constraints: Shorter TCRB CDR3s, moderately but significantly so, marked every one of the four CD4+ subsets in Type 1 diabetes patients.

Expressed TCRB transcripts were sequenced because the isolated RNA had all been reverse transcribed beforehand. Repertoires were generated with immunoSEQ multiplex PCR, while TCRdb's copy carries only in-frame clones and drops some. The data show some 15,000 clones, roughly three quarters seen once. Which antigens these TCRs recognize remains unknown. The sequenced sample was stem cell memory CD4+ T cells from blood. The origin of the receptors is a man aged 25-45 years with type 1 diabetes.

This clone came up a few times. The chain joins TRBV7-2 to TRBJ1-2; maybe TRBD1 (5 bases). V dropped 0 bases and J dropped 6 bases, with 11 bases sitting between them. This CDR3 spans 14 amino acids. Germline assignment: CDR1 SGHTA and CDR2 FQGNSA. CDR3 loop: CASSLARGRDGYTF. The CDR3 DNA follows: TGTGCCAGCAGCTTAGCTAGGGGAAGGGATGGCTACACCTTC.

The gene calls are TRBV4-3 and TRBJ1-2; the match to TRBD1 covers 7 bases. The CDR3 is 14 residues long. Germline CDR1 reads LGHNA; CDR2 reads YSLEER. The junction had 4 bases not matched to a gene; V was cut back by 2 bases and J by 4 bases. The CDR3 bases are TGCGCCAGCAGCCAACGGGCAGGGGGCTATGGCTACACCTTC. This translates into CASSQRAGGYGYTF.

The chain couples TRBV18 to TRBJ2-1; 9 nucleotides match TRBD1. This CDR3 is built from 13 residues. Looked up from germline, CDR1 is KGHSH and CDR2 is LQKENI. The V segment lost 5 bases and the J segment 8 bases; nucleotides outside the gene matches: 4. For the CDR3, the DNA is TGTGCCAGCTCAACGGACAGGGGCCATGAGCAGTTCTTC. It specifies CASSTDRGHEQFF.

This clone occurred a few times. The chain has TRBV2 and TRBJ1-5; 8 nucleotides line up with TRBD1. CDR1 and CDR2 from the germline V gene are SNHLY and FYNNEI. The CDR3 length is 16 residues. Trimming cost V 2 bases and J 0 bases; bases outside gene matches: 3. The CDR3 spells CASSEYQGASNQPQHF. The CDR3 region has the DNA TGTGCCAGCAGTGAATATCAGGGGGCTAGCAATCAGCCCCAGCATTTT.

V and J are TRBV6-5 and TRBJ1-1, with D possibly matching TRBD1 (5 bases). Germline-derived CDR1 and CDR2 are MNHEY and SVGAGI. V lost 11 bases and J 6 bases, leaving 25 bases between the germline ends. The CDR3 is 15 amino acids. The CDR3 spells CACKVQGNGVPEAFF. The CDR3 DNA follows: TGTGCCTGCAAGGTCCAGGGTAATGGAGTCCCTGAAGCTTTCTTT.

The CDR3 is CASSPRLAGDQDTQYF. DNA for the CDR3: TGCGCCAGCAGCCCGAGACTAGCGGGGGATCAAGATACGCAGTATTTT. The chain combines TRBV4-1 with TRBJ2-3; 12 nucleotides line up with TRBD2. Germline V lookup: CDR1 MGHRA, CDR2 YSYEKL. This CDR3 has 16 amino acids. V lost 4 bases, J lost 5 bases, and 7 bases stayed unmatched.

The V and J genes are TRBV5-1 and TRBJ1-4; D is possibly TRBD1 (5 bases). V gave up 0 bases and J gave up 8 bases, with 11 bases separating them. CDR1 and CDR2 (germline): SGHRS, YFSETQ. The CDR3 consists of 14 residues. CDR3 in DNA: TGCGCCAGCAGCTTGGCCCAGGGTGAAGAAAAACTGTTTTTT. Protein sequence: CASSLAQGEEKLFF. Based on the CDR3 plus reference TRBV5-1 and TRBJ1-4, the full variable domain is KAGVTQTPRYLIKTRGQQVTLSCSPISGHRSVSWYQQTPGQGLQFLFEYFSETQRNKGNFPGRFSGRQFSNSRSEMNVSTLELGDSALYLCASSLAQGEEKLFFGSGTQLSVL.

The chain is built from TRBV6-5 and TRBJ2-7; 12 nucleotides agree with TRBD2. This CDR3 has 15 residues. Germline CDR1 and CDR2: MNHEY and SVGAGI. Germline trimming cut 4 bases from V and 9 bases from J; bases unmatched to any gene: 10. CDR3 protein: CASSSWTSGAMRQYF. In DNA, the CDR3 is TGTGCCAGCAGTTCCTGGACTAGCGGGGCCATGAGGCAGTACTTC.

This clone has just a few counts. V is TRBV5-4 and J is TRBJ2-1, with D perhaps TRBD1 (6 bases). Germline assignment: CDR1 SGHNT and CDR2 YYREEE (reference sequence). This CDR3 has 15 amino acids. Trimming left V 0 bases short and J 4 bases short, with 11 bases between. CDR3 loop: CASSLAGTLYNEQFF. DNA for the CDR3: TGTGCCAGCAGCTTGGCCGGGACACTGTACAATGAGCAGTTCTTC.

This rearrangement joins TRBV28 to TRBJ2-7; 13 bases line up with TRBD2. The CDR3 has 14 amino acids. CDR1 and CDR2 from the germline V gene are MDHEN and SYDVKM. Trimming cost V 6 bases and J 2 bases; bases outside gene matches: 1. In DNA, the CDR3 is TGTGCCAGCAGAGGGACTAGCGGGGCCTACGAGCAGTACTTC. It specifies CASRGTSGAYEQYF.

V is TRBV18 and J is TRBJ2-2, with 7 positions matching TRBD1. Germline lookup yields CDR1 KGHSH and CDR2 LQKENI. The CDR3 runs 17 residues. Trimming cost V 5 bases and J 0 bases; bases outside gene matches: 9. The CDR3 loop is CASSAAHRGSNTGELFF. For the CDR3, the DNA is TGTGCCAGCTCAGCGGCGCACAGGGGTTCGAACACCGGGGAGCTGTTTTTT.

This chain uses TRBV11-1 with TRBJ2-1; TRBD1 might be the D (6 bases). Trimming took off 4 bases at V and 0 bases at J, with 16 bases between the two ends. The CDR3 sequence is 17 residues long. Germline assignment: CDR1 SGHAT and CDR2 FQDESV (reference sequence). CDR3 loop: CASSSRGQSTSYNEQFF. CDR3 bases: TGTGCCAGCAGCTCCCGCGGACAGTCCACCTCCTACAATGAGCAGTTCTTC.

This clone has a handful of counts. The chain links TRBV7-2 to TRBJ1-1; the match to TRBD1 covers 8 bases. Trimming at V came to 5 bases and at J to 3 bases, leaving 2 bases not matched to a gene. The CDR3 is 13 amino acids. CDR1 is SGHTA, CDR2 FQGNSA, per germline. CDR3 sequence reads: CASSMTGDTEAFF. CDR3 DNA sequence: TGTGCCAGCAGCATGACAGGGGACACTGAAGCTTTCTTT.

The V gene is TRBV6-5, the J gene TRBJ1-1; TRBD1 matches at 7 bases. The CDR3 spans 14 residues. V lost 2 bases to trimming and J lost 6 bases; unmatched junction nucleotides: 6. Germline V gene lookup returns CDR1 MNHEY and CDR2 SVGAGI. The CDR3 is CASSYKGQGAEAFF. CDR3 in DNA: TGTGCCAGCAGTTACAAGGGGCAGGGGGCTGAAGCTTTCTTT.

This clone came up once. The CDR3 protein is CASSSFQGAAFF. CDR3 DNA sequence: TGTGCCAGCAGTTCCTTTCAAGGGGCAGCTTTCTTT. The rearrangement joins TRBV6-5 to TRBJ1-1; perhaps TRBD1 as D (5 bases). V was pared by 4 bases and J by 10 bases, with 13 bases between. The CDR3 covers 12 residues. CDR1 and CDR2 from the germline V gene are MNHEY and SVGAGI.

The rearrangement links TRBV11-3 to TRBJ2-1; 13 bases are shared with TRBD2. Germline lookup yields CDR1 SGHNT and CDR2 YENEEA. J gave up 8 bases and V 4 bases, and 11 bases lay outside the gene matches. This CDR3 has 17 residues. CDR3 in DNA: TGTGCCAGCAGCTCGGGTGCCGGGACTAGCGGGGCAGATGAGCAGTTCTTC. Amino acids: CASSSGAGTSGADEQFF.

The chain employs TRBV7-2 and TRBJ2-7; TRBD1 matches 7 bases. Germline V gene data show CDR1 as SGHTA and CDR2 as FQGNSA. V shed 5 bases, J shed 1 base, and the junction held 2 bases outside the gene matches. The CDR3 spans 13 residues. Here the CDR3 reads CASSQGVSYEQYF. Written as DNA, the CDR3 is TGTGCCAGCAGCCAGGGGGTTTCCTACGAGCAGTACTTC.

The genes are TRBV30 and TRBJ1-5; the D gene is possibly TRBD1 (5 bases). Germline lookup yields CDR1 GTSNPN and CDR2 SVGIG (reference sequence). This CDR3 comprises 12 residues. The V gene lost 2 bases and the J gene lost 7 bases, with 9 bases spanning the gap. CDR3 loop: CAWSSGGQPQHF. As DNA, the CDR3 is TGTGCCTGGAGTTCTGGGGGGCAGCCCCAGCATTTT. Combining the CDR3 with reference TRBV30 and TRBJ1-5 gives the whole variable domain SQTIHQWPATLVQPVGSPLSLECTVEGTSNPNLYWYRQAAGRGLQLLFYSVGIGQISSEVPQNLSASRPQDRQFILSSKKLLLSDSGFYLCAWSSGGQPQHFGDGTRLSIL.